Included here is one TCR beta chain sequence, with context. Antigen: not known. Assay used: immunoSEQ multiplex PCR; TCRdb lists only in-frame clones, some missing. This sample carries fewer than 250,000 clones, about 83% of them seen once, and the ten largest clones take roughly 2.5%. These data come from a study of cytomegalovirus exposure and HLA in healthy donors. General study results and limits: The study recorded 150 to 200 TCR beta chains that were cytomegalovirus-associated. As was reported, the classifier diagnosed cytomegalovirus status with high specificity and sensitivity.

Trimming pared 4 bases from V and 4 bases from J, leaving 17 bases between. The CDR3 totals 16 residues. Germline assignment: CDR1 SGHRS and CDR2 YFSETQ. The sample comprised PBMCs. The source of this sequence is a man younger than 35 in good health and CMV-seronegative. The genes are TRBV5-1 and TRBJ2-2; D might be TRBD1 (5 bases). The CDR3 bases are TGCGCCAGCAGCCCAACTGGTAGGGGCAGCACCGGGGAGCTGTTTTTT. This sequence encodes CASSPTGRGSTGELFF.